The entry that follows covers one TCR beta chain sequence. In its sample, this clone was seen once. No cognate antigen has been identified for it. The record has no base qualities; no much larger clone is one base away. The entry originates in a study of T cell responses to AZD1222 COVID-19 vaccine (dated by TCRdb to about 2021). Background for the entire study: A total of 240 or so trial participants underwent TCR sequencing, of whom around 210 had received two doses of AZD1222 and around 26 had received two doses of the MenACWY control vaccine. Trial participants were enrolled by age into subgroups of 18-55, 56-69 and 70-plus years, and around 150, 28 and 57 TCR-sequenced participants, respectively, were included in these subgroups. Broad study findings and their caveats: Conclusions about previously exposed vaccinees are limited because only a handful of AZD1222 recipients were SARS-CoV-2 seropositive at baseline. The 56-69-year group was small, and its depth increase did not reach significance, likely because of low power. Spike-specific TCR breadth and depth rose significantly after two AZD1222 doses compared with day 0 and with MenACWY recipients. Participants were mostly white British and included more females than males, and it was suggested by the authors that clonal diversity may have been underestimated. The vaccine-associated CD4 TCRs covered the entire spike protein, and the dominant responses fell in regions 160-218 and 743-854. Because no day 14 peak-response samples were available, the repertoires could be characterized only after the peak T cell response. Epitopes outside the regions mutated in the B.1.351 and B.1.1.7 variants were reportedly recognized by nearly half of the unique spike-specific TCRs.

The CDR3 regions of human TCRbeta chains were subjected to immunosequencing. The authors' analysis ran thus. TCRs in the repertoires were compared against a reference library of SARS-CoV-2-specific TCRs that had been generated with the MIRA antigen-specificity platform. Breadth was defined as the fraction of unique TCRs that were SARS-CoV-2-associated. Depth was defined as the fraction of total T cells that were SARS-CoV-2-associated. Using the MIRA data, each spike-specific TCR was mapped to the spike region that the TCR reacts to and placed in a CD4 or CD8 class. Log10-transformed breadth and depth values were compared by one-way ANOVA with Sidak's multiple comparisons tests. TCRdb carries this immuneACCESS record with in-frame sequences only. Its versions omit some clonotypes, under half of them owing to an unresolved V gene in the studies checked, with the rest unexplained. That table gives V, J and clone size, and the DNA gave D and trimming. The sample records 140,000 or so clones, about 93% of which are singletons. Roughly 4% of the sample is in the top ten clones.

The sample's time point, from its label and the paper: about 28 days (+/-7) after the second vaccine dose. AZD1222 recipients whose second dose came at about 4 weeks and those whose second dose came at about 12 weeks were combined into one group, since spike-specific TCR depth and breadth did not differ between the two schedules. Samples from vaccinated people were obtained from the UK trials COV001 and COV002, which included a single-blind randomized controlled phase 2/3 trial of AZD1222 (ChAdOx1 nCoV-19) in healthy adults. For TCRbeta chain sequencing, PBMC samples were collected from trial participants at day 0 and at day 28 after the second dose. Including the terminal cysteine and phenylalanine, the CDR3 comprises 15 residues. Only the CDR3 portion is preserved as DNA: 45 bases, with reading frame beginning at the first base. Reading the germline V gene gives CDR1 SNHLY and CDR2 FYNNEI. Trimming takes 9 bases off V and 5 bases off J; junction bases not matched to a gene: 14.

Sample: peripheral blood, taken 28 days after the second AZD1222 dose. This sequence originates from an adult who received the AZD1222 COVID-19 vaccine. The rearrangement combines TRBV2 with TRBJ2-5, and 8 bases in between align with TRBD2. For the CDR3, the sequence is CARDPIERERETQYF. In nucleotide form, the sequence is TGTGCCAGGGACCCTATAGAGCGGGAGAGGGAGACCCAGTACTTC.